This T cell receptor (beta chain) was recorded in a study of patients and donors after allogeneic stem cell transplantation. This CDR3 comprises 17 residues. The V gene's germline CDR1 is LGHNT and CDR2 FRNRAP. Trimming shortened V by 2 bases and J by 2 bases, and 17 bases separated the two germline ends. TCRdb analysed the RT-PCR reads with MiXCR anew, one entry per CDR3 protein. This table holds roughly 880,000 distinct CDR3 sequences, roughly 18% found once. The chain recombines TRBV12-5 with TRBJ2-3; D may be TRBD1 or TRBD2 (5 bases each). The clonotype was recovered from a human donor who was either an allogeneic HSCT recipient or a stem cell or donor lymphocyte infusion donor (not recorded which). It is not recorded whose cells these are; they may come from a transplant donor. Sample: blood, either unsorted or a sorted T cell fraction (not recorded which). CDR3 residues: CASGLILAKGSTDTQYF. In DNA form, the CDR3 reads TGTGCTAGTGGTTTGATCCTAGCAAAGGGGTCCACAGATACGCAGTATTTT.